One T cell receptor (beta chain) is described in this entry. The antigen is undetermined. Sequencing of the DNA from cultured CD4+ T cells was carried out with the Oncomine TCR Beta short-read assay. Someone extracted genomic DNA from cultured CD4+ T cells. TCRdb processed the PCR reads anew with MiXCR; each CDR3 protein has one entry. The sample has 7,000 to 9,500 distinct CDR3 sequences, 38% seen once; the top ten hold over 25%. Sample treatment: approximately 10-day PBMC culture with coronavirus spike peptide pools or control peptides (ViraFEST assay). CD4+ T cells that came from the unexposed donor were collected before the COVID-19 pandemic (2011-2018). These data originate in a study of vaccination and CD4 T cells after COVID-19. Study as a whole: The post-COVID sampling time was a median around 91 days after diagnosis, ranging from 35 to 161. In culture, cells were exposed to overlapping spike peptides from SARS-CoV-2, HCoV-NL63, HCoV-OC43 and HCoV-229E.

Germline lookup yields CDR1 MNHEY and CDR2 SVGEGT. The CDR3 sequence is 14 residues long. Trimming at V came to 6 bases and at J to 3 bases, leaving 5 bases not matched to a gene. The chain uses TRBV6-2 or TRBV6-3 and TRBJ1-5; TRBD1 agrees at 7 bases. The sample comprised CD4+ T cells from blood, cultured in vitro. The source is a human donor in good health. The chain's CDR3 is CASRPTGNNQPQHF. The DNA for the CDR3 is TGTGCCAGCAGACCGACAGGGAACAATCAGCCCCAGCATTTT.